This is a list of T cell receptor beta chains from one sample in a study of regulatory T cells in long-lasting Graves disease. Via MiXCR, TCRdb re-called the multiplex PCR reads, giving one row per CDR3 protein. The top ten clones hold around 26% of a sample with a few hundred thousand distinct CDR3 sequences, about 20% of them seen once. The material was peripheral blood mononuclear cells (PBMCs), obtained when the disease was refractory, from a patient treated with antithyroid drugs. The receptors come from a female donor with Graves disease. Both conserved end residues are part of each CDR3. Fields, in order: CDR3 protein, CDR3 DNA, D gene, V gene, clone size, J gene. A D gene is named only where the DNA matches it firmly. Clone size is shown for a subset of rows, as once, few, many or a class of expanded clone.

CASVNLGPRGPRQGYPNYGYTF | TGTGCCAGCGTTAATCTGGGTCCCCGAGGACCAAGACAGGGGTATCCTAACTATGGCTACACCTTC | TRBD1 | TRBV2 | many | TRBJ1-2
CATSDGHRAPSNQPQHF | TGTGCCACCAGTGATGGACACAGGGCCCCGAGCAATCAGCCCCAGCATTTT | . | TRBV24-1 | many | TRBJ1-5
CAVRGLVNTEAFF | TGTGCCGTCAGGGGTTTGGTGAACACTGAAGCTTTCTTT | . | TRBV27 | . | TRBJ1-1
CASRSGQGKWETQYF | TGTGCCAGCAGGTCGGGACAGGGGAAATGGGAGACCCAGTACTTC | TRBD1 | TRBV6-1 | few | TRBJ2-5
CASTKENSGANVLTF | TGTGCCAGCACTAAGGAGAACTCTGGGGCCAACGTCCTGACTTTC | . | TRBV28 | many | TRBJ2-6
CASKLSDGSSYEQYF | TGTGCCAGCAAACTTTCGGACGGGAGCTCCTACGAGCAGTACTTC | . | TRBV27 | many | TRBJ2-7
CASSPQQGSETQYF | TGTGCCAGCTCACCTCAACAGGGGTCGGAGACCCAGTACTTC | TRBD1 | TRBV18 | few | TRBJ2-5
CSARVPGRPPQHF | TGCAGTGCTAGAGTGCCGGGGCGCCCGCCCCAGCATTTT | . | TRBV20-1 | . | TRBJ1-5
CASSLDISMNTEAFF | TGTGCCAGCAGTTTGGACATCTCCATGAACACTGAAGCTTTCTTT | . | TRBV28 | few | TRBJ1-1
CASSLPIRGRSGNTIYF | TGTGCCAGCAGTTTGCCTATCCGAGGGCGCTCTGGAAACACCATATATTTT | . | TRBV28 | . | TRBJ1-3
CASSQGLAGVFETQYF | TGTGCCAGCAGCCAAGGACTAGCGGGAGTTTTTGAGACCCAGTACTTC | TRBD2 | TRBV11-2 | . | TRBJ2-5
CASSYSIDQQPQHF | TGTGCCAGCAGTTACTCGATTGACCAACAACCCCAGCATTTT | . | TRBV6-5 | many | TRBJ1-5
CASSQGEGGYEQYF | TGTGCCAGCAGCCAGGGGGAAGGGGGCTACGAGCAGTACTTC | . | TRBV3-1 | few | TRBJ2-7
CASSLPWNRDRQTYEQYF | TGTGCCAGCAGTTTACCTTGGAACCGGGACCGACAAACCTACGAGCAGTACTTC | . | TRBV28 | many | TRBJ2-7
CASSGEGGYTF | TGTGCCAGCAGTGGAGAGGGCGGCTACACCTTC | . | TRBV7-9 | few | TRBJ1-2
CTSSSPGTGSYEQYF | TGTACCAGCAGCTCACCCGGGACGGGCTCCTACGAGCAGTACTTC | . | TRBV11-1 | . | TRBJ2-7
CASSYHTEAFF | TGTGCCAGCAGCTACCACACTGAAGCTTTCTTT | . | TRBV11-2 | few | TRBJ1-1
CASSMVQFPYEQYF | TGTGCCAGTAGTATGGTACAGTTCCCCTACGAGCAGTACTTC | . | TRBV19 | . | TRBJ2-7
CAWSKGEPYEQYF | TGTGCCTGGAGTAAGGGTGAACCCTACGAGCAGTACTTC | . | TRBV30 | . | TRBJ2-7
CASSLPGIETQYF | TGTGCCAGCAGCTTACCGGGAATAGAGACCCAGTACTTC | . | TRBV7-6 | many | TRBJ2-5
CASSPGTDSPLHF | TGTGCCAGCTCACCAGGGACAGATTCACCCCTCCACTTT | TRBD1 | TRBV18 | few | TRBJ1-6
CASRRIDSYGYTF | TGTGCCAGCAGGAGGATCGACAGCTATGGCTACACCTTC | . | TRBV2 | many | TRBJ1-2
CASKGGLAGGNRDIQYF | TGTGCCAGCAAGGGGGGGCTAGCGGGAGGTAACAGGGACATTCAGTACTTC | TRBD2 | TRBV2 | many | TRBJ2-4
CASSSPRIANTGELFF | TGTGCCAGCAGCTCCCCTAGAATCGCGAACACCGGGGAGCTGTTTTTT | . | TRBV7-8 | . | TRBJ2-2
CSARALAGGPSTGELFF | TGCAGTGCTAGAGCTTTGGCGGGAGGGCCGAGCACCGGGGAGCTGTTTTTT | TRBD2 | TRBV20-1 | . | TRBJ2-2
CASGPTGLNPRDGYTF | TGTGCCAGCGGACCTACGGGACTCAACCCTAGGGATGGCTACACCTTC | . | TRBV7-9 | many | TRBJ1-2
CASSLEAVGETQYF | TGTGCCAGCAGCTTAGAGGCGGTGGGGGAGACCCAGTACTTC | . | TRBV7-8 | . | TRBJ2-5
CASSLSGRIESTEAFF | TGTGCCAGCAGTTTATCGGGCAGGATAGAGAGCACTGAAGCTTTCTTT | . | TRBV27 | few | TRBJ1-1
CASSLLAENSYEQYF | TGTGCCAGCAGTTTACTAGCGGAGAACTCCTACGAGCAGTACTTC | TRBD2 | TRBV27 | few | TRBJ2-7
CASSEASGFPRGYTF | TGTGCCAGCAGTGAAGCCTCAGGGTTCCCGAGGGGCTACACCTTC | . | TRBV2 | many | TRBJ1-2
CASRTFREGMAEAFF | TGTGCCAGTAGAACATTCCGAGAGGGGATGGCTGAAGCTTTCTTT | . | TRBV19 | . | TRBJ1-1
CASSQEVTGQNNQPQHF | TGCGCCAGCAGCCAAGAGGTCACCGGACAGAATAATCAGCCCCAGCATTTT | . | TRBV4-3 | . | TRBJ1-5
CSALDRGHSSGANVLTF | TGCAGTGCCCTAGACAGGGGGCACAGCTCTGGGGCCAACGTCCTGACTTTC | TRBD1 | TRBV20-1 | . | TRBJ2-6
CASSLFSGAGNTIYF | TGTGCCAGCAGCTTATTCTCAGGGGCTGGAAACACCATATATTTT | . | TRBV7-9 | . | TRBJ1-3
CASSEWAGVETQYF | TGTGCCAGCAGTGAATGGGCAGGGGTAGAGACCCAGTACTTC | . | TRBV25-1 | . | TRBJ2-5
CASSLGINYGYTF | TGCGCCAGCAGCTTGGGAATTAACTATGGCTACACCTTC | . | TRBV5-1 | few | TRBJ1-2
CASSQGYGTDTQYF | TGTGCCAGCAGTCAAGGATACGGCACAGATACGCAGTATTTT | . | TRBV7-3 | few | TRBJ2-3
CASSLYSPYSNQPQHF | TGTGCCAGCAGTTTATACAGTCCCTATAGCAATCAGCCCCAGCATTTT | . | TRBV12-3/TRBV12-4 | many | TRBJ1-5
CASSHRGSGNTIYF | TGTGCCAGCAGTCATAGGGGTTCTGGAAACACCATATATTTT | . | TRBV28 | few | TRBJ1-3
CASSPTSGGYTNTEAFF | TGTGCCAGCTCACCCACCTCAGGGGGCTACACGAACACTGAAGCTTTCTTT | TRBD1 | TRBV18 | . | TRBJ1-1
CASQQRGNYEQYF | TGTGCCAGCCAGCAGCGCGGGAACTACGAGCAGTACTTC | . | TRBV27 | many | TRBJ2-7
CASSDSSPQETQYF | TGTGCCAGCAGTGATAGCTCGCCCCAAGAGACCCAGTACTTC | . | TRBV2 | . | TRBJ2-5
CSASYGRRGTEAFF | TGCAGTGCTAGTTACGGACGGAGGGGCACTGAAGCTTTCTTT | . | TRBV20-1 | many | TRBJ1-1
CASSQKTVGTEAFF | TGTGCCAGCAGCCAAAAGACAGTAGGCACTGAAGCTTTCTTT | . | TRBV9 | . | TRBJ1-1
CSATLTRGGTEAFF | TGCAGCGCCACGCTTACCAGGGGAGGGACTGAAGCTTTCTTT | . | TRBV29-1 | few | TRBJ1-1
CASSPYGGNTEAFF | TGTGCCAGCAGCCCCTACGGTGGTAACACTGAAGCTTTCTTT | . | TRBV7-9 | . | TRBJ1-1
CASSQDGGLYGYTF | TGTGCCAGCAGCCAAGACGGGGGTTTGTATGGCTACACCTTC | . | TRBV3-1 | . | TRBJ1-2
CASSQGARSGELFF | TGTGCCAGCAGCCAAGGAGCACGAAGCGGGGAGCTGTTTTTT | . | TRBV3-1 | . | TRBJ2-2
CASSYGPGSGELFF | TGTGCCAGCAGTTACGGTCCGGGATCCGGGGAGCTGTTTTTT | . | TRBV6-5 | . | TRBJ2-2
CASSTHLRKGLNQPQHF | TGTGCCAGTAGTACTCACCTTCGGAAGGGCTTGAATCAGCCCCAGCATTTT | . | TRBV19 | few | TRBJ1-5
CASSLIWGGNTEAFF | TGTGCCAGTAGCCTCATCTGGGGGGGTAACACTGAAGCTTTCTTT | . | TRBV19 | . | TRBJ1-1
CAISETTGTKNIQYF | TGTGCCATCAGTGAGACTACAGGGACGAAAAACATTCAGTACTTC | . | TRBV10-3 | . | TRBJ2-4
CATSAGQGWTGELFF | TGTGCCACCAGTGCGGGACAGGGTTGGACCGGGGAGCTGTTTTTT | TRBD1 | TRBV24-1 | once | TRBJ2-2
CASSAVTGNTEAFF | TGTGCCAGCAGCGCGGTAACGGGGAACACTGAAGCTTTCTTT | . | TRBV9 | few | TRBJ1-1